These 10 T cell receptor beta chains originate from one sample sequenced in a study of T cell changes during pregnancy in multiple sclerosis. The assay was immunoSEQ multiplex PCR, and TCRdb's table has in-frame clones only and misses some. This sample has 40,000 to 45,000 clones; about 88% occur once, and the top ten carry roughly 1.2%. This material consisted of CD4+ T cells from peripheral blood mononuclear cells, taken in the first trimester of pregnancy. These receptors were obtained from a female donor with multiple sclerosis, enrolled in a pregnancy study.

Remarks on this clone: An end of the junction differs from the germline gene, which may be a read error. This chain links TRBV5-1 with TRBJ1-1, with D possibly being TRBD1 (6 bases). The CDR3 runs 14 residues. CDR1 is SGHRS and CDR2 is YFSETQ in the germline V gene. The CDR3 protein is CASTLPGHTTEAFF. CDR3 DNA sequence: TGCGCCAGCACCTTGCCGGGACACACGACTGAAGCTTTCTTT.

The chain recombines TRBV7-3 with TRBJ2-3, with 7 bases aligning to TRBD2. J gave up 6 bases and V 0 bases, and 9 bases lay outside the gene matches. The CDR3 spans 16 residues. Germline CDR1 reads SGHTA; CDR2 reads FQGTGA. The CDR3 reads CASSLTLSGAGDTQYF. CDR3 nucleotide sequence: TGTGCCAGCAGCTTAACCCTAAGCGGAGCGGGGGATACGCAGTATTTT. Full variable domain (rest looked up from reference TRBV7-3 and TRBJ2-3): GAGVSQTPSNKVTEKGKYVELRCDPISGHTALYWYRQSLGQGPEFLIYFQGTGAADDSGLPNDRFFAVRPEGSVSTLKIQRTERGDSAVYLCASSLTLSGAGDTQYFGPGTRLTVL.

The rearrangement uses TRBV6-1 and TRBJ2-1, with TRBD2 identical over 12 bases. V lost 5 bases to trimming and J lost 6 bases; unmatched junction nucleotides: 2. CDR1 and CDR2 from the germline V gene are MNHNS and SASEGT. This CDR3 contains 14 residues. CDR3 nucleotide sequence: TGTGCCAGCAGTAAGACTAGCGGGAGCAATGAGCAGTTCTTC. Protein: CASSKTSGSNEQFF.

The rearrangement uses TRBV11-1 and TRBJ2-5; TRBD2 matches 8 bases. Per germline, CDR1 SGHAT and CDR2 FQDESV (reference sequence). V was pared by 4 bases and J by 6 bases, with 10 bases of the junction left unmatched. CDR3 size: 15 residues. The CDR3 coding sequence is TGTGCCAGCAGCTCATCCGTGACTAGCGTTCAGACCCAGTACTTC. Translating gives CASSSSVTSVQTQYF.

The chain is built from TRBV6-5 and TRBJ1-2; 8 nucleotides align to TRBD1. This CDR3 has 14 amino acids. V lost 5 bases and J lost 5; bases outside the gene matches: 7. Germline V gene data show CDR1 as MNHEY and CDR2 as SVGAGI. CDR3 sequence reads: CASSANTGGYGYTF. The CDR3 DNA reads as TGTGCCAGCAGTGCTAATACAGGGGGGTATGGCTACACCTTC.

J is TRBJ2-7 and V is TRBV6-6; D is perhaps TRBD2 (7 bases). V was shortened by 5 bases and J by 2 bases, with 13 bases between the two germline ends. This CDR3 spans 14 amino acids. The germline V gene encodes CDR1 MNHNY and CDR2 SVGAGI (reference sequence). CDR3 amino acids: CASSKRGAAYEQYF. In nucleotides, the CDR3 is TGTGCCAGCAGTAAACGGGGGGCAGCCTACGAGCAGTACTTC.

V gene TRBV7-9 combines with J gene TRBJ1-1; 7 bases are shared with TRBD1. With V trimmed by 1 base and J by 7 bases, 6 bases remained unmatched. The germline V gene has CDR1 SEHNR and CDR2 FQNEAQ (reference sequence). This CDR3 contains 14 residues. The CDR3 loop is CASSLVLGGDEAFF. For the CDR3, the DNA is TGTGCCAGCAGCTTAGTCTTAGGGGGCGATGAAGCTTTCTTT.

The chain couples TRBV6-1 to TRBJ2-5; TRBD2 matches at 10 bases. Germline V gives CDR1 MNHNS, CDR2 SASEGT. After removal of 5 bases from V and 5 bases from J, the junction contained 8 bases not matched to a gene. This CDR3 spans 15 amino acids. As DNA, the CDR3 is TGTGCCAGCAGTTCGATGCTAGCGGGAGTTGAGACCCAGTACTTC. This gives the protein CASSSMLAGVETQYF.

The chain is built from TRBV6-5 and TRBJ2-1, with TRBD2 identical over 8 bases. Germline V gene sequence: CDR1 MNHEY, CDR2 SVGAGI. This CDR3 contains 16 residues. V lost 0 bases, J lost 9 bases, and 10 bases stayed unmatched. The DNA for the CDR3 is TGTGCCAGCAGTTACTCGTCAAGGGGGGCGGGGGGTGAGCAGTTCTTC. Translation: CASSYSSRGAGGEQFF.

The gene calls are TRBV28 and TRBJ2-7; 7 nucleotides align to TRBD1. V shed 8 bases and J 4 bases; nucleotides not matched to a gene: 8. The CDR3 is made up of 13 amino acids. Germline V gene lookup returns CDR1 MDHEN and CDR2 SYDVKM. As DNA, the CDR3 is TGTGCCAGCTTGCGACAGGGAGTGTACGAGCAGTACTTC. It yields the protein CASLRQGVYEQYF. Full variable domain (rest looked up from reference TRBV28 and TRBJ2-7): DVKVTQSSRYLVKRTGEKVFLECVQDMDHENMFWYRQDPGLGLRLIYFSYDVKMKEKGDIPEGYSVSREKKERFSLILESASTNQTSMYLCASLRQGVYEQYFGPGTRLTVT.